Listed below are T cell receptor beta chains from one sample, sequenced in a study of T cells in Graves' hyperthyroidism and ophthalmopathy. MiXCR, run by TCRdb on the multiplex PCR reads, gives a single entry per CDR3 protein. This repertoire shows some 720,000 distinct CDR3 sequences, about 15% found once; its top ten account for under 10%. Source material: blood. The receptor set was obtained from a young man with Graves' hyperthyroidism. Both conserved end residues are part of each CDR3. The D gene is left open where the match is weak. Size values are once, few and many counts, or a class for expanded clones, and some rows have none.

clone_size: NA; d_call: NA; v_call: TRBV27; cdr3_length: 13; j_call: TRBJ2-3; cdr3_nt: TGTGCCAGCAGTTTCCATTTAGCAGATACGCAGTATTTT; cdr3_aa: CASSFHLADTQYF
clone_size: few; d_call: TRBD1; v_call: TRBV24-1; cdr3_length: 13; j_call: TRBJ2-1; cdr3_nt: TGTGCCACACGGACAGGGATGGGCAATGAGCAGTTCTTC; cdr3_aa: CATRTGMGNEQFF
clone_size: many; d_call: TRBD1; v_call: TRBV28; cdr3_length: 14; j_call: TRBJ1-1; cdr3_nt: TGTGCCAGCAGTAGTAGGGGGCTTGACACTGAAGCTTTCTTT; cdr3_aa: CASSSRGLDTEAFF
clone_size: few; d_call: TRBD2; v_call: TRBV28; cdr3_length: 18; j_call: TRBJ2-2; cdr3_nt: TGTGCCAGCAGTTTTGAGACTAGCGGGAGAGGTGGCACCGGGGAGCTGTTTTTT; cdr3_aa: CASSFETSGRGGTGELFF
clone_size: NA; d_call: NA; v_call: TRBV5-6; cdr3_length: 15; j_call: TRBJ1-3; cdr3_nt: TGCGCCAGCAGCTTGGATCAGGGAGCTGGAAACACCATATATTTT; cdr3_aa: CASSLDQGAGNTIYF
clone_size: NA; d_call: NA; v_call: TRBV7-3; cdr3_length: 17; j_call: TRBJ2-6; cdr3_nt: TGTGCCAGCAGCAAAGACAGACTTTTAACTGGGGCCAACGTCCTGACTTTC; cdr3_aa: CASSKDRLLTGANVLTF
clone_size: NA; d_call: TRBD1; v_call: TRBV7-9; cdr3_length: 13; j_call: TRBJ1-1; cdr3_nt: TGTGCCAGCAGCTCCGGGACAGGGCCTCAAGTTTTCTTT; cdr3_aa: CASSSGTGPQVFF
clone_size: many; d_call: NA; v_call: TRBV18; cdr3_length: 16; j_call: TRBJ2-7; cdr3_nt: TGTGCCAGCTCACCCCTCGGGGAAGGAAGCTCCTACGAGCAGTACTTC; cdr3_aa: CASSPLGEGSSYEQYF
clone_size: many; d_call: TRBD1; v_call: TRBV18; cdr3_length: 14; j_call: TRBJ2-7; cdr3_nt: TGTGCCAGCTCACCACAGGGGGCGTCCTACGAGCAGTACTTC; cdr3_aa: CASSPQGASYEQYF
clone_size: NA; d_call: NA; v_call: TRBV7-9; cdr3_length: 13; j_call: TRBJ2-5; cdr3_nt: TGTGCCAGCAGCGACATGGGAAAAGAGACCCAGTACTTC; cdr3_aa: CASSDMGKETQYF
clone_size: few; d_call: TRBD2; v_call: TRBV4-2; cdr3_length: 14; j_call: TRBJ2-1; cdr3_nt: TGTGCCAGCAGCCAAGGACTAGCGGGAATGGAGCAGTTCTTC; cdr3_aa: CASSQGLAGMEQFF
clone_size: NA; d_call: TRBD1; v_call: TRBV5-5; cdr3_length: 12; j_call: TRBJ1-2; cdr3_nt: TGTGCCAGCAGCTTGGACAGGGGCCCGGGCGCCTTC; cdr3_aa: CASSLDRGPGAF
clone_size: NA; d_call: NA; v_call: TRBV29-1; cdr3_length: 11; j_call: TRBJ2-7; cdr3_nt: TGCAGCGTTCGGAAATCGTACGAGCAGTACTTC; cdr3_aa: CSVRKSYEQYF
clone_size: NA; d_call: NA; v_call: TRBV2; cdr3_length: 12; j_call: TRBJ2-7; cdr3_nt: TGTGCCAGCAGCAGGGAAATGGTTGAGCAGTACTTC; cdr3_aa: CASSREMVEQYF
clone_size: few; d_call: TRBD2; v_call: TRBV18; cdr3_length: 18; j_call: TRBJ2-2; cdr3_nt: TGTGCCAGCTCACCACACGGACTAGCGGGAGGCCCCGCCGGGGAGCTGTTTTTT; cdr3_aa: CASSPHGLAGGPAGELFF
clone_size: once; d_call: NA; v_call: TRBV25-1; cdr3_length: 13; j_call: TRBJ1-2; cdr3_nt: TGTGCCAGCAGTGACAGGGAGTTGAATGGCTACACCTTC; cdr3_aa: CASSDRELNGYTF
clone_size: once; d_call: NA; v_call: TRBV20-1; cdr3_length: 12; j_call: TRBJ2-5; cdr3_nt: TGCAGTGCTAGTTCCAGGAGGGAGACCCAGTACTTC; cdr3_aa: CSASSRRETQYF
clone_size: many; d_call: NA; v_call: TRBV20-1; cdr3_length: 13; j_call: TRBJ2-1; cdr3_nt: TGCAGTGCTAGAGACTACTCCGCCAGGGAGCAGTTCTTC; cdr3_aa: CSARDYSAREQFF
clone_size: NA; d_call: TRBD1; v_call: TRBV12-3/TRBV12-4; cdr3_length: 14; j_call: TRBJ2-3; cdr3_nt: TGTGCCAGCAGGGGGACAGGGCGAACAGATACGCAGTATTTT; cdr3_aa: CASRGTGRTDTQYF
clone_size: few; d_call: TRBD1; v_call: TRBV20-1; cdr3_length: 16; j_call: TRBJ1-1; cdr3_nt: TGCAGTGCTAGAGATCCCCCGGACAGGGCGGGCACTGAAGCTTTCTTT; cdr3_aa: CSARDPPDRAGTEAFF
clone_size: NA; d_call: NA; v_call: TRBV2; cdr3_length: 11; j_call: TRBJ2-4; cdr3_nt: TGTGCCATAGGAACCAAAAACATTCAGTACTTC; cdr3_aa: CAIGTKNIQYF
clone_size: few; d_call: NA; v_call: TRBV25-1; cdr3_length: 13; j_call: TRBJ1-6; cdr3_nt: TGTGCCAGCAGTGCCTGGGGGGATTCACCCCTCCACTTT; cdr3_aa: CASSAWGDSPLHF
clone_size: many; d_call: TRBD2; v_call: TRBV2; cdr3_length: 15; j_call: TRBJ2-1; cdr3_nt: TGTGCCAGCCGGGGAAAGCGGGAGCCCTACAATGAGCAGTTCTTC; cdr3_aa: CASRGKREPYNEQFF
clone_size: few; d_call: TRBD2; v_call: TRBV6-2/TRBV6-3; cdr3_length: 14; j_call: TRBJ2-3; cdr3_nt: TGTGCCAGCAGTTACTCCCGGACTAGTGATACGCAGTATTTT; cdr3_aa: CASSYSRTSDTQYF
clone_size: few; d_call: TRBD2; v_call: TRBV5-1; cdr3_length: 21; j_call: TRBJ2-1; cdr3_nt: TGCGCCAGCAGCTTGGCCCCCTCAGCGGGAGGGCCGCCGGGCTCCTACAATGAGCAGTTCTTC; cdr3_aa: CASSLAPSAGGPPGSYNEQFF
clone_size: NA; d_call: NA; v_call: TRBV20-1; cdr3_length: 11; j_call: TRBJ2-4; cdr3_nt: TGCAGTGCAACAAGCAAAAACATTCAGTACTTC; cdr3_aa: CSATSKNIQYF
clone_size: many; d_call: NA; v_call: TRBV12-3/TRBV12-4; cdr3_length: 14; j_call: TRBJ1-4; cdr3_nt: TGTGCCAGCAAAACGGACAGCTTTAATGAAAAACTGTTTTTT; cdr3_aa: CASKTDSFNEKLFF
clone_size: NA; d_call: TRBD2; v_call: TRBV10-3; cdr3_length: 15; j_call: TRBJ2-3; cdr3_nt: TGTGCCATCAGTGAGGGACTAGCGGCCGCAGATACGCAGTATTTT; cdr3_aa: CAISEGLAAADTQYF
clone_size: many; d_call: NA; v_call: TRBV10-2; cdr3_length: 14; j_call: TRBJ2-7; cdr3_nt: TGCGCCAGCAGTGAGTCAGGGGTCTCCTACGAGCAGTACTTC; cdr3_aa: CASSESGVSYEQYF
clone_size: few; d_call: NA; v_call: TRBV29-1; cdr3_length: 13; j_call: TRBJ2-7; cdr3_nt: TGCAGCGTGGGACACCGATTGTCCTACGAGCAGTACTTC; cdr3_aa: CSVGHRLSYEQYF
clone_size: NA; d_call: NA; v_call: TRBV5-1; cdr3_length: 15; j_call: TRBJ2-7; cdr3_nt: TGCGCCAGCAGCTTGGAGGTGACAGCAACCTACGAGCAGTACTTC; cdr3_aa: CASSLEVTATYEQYF
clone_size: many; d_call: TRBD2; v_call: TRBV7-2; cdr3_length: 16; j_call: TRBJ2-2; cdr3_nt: TGTGCCAGCAGCTCAGGACTAGCGTGGAACACCGGGGAGCTGTTTTTT; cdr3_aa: CASSSGLAWNTGELFF
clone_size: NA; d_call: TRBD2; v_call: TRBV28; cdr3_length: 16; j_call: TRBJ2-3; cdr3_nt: TGTGCCAGCAGCCCCCCCCTAGCGGGATTCACAGATACGCAGTATTTT; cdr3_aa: CASSPPLAGFTDTQYF